This TCR beta chain was identified in a study of human T cells and chemical hapten exposure. Whole-study findings and limits: Once DPC sensitization occurred, TCRs above 1 in 1000 frequency showed no change. The study found expanded TCRs formed significantly more large CDR3 similarity clusters than controls.

The time point here: patch test 3, about 24 weeks after DPC sensitization. Treatment in this sample: therapeutic diphenylcyclopropenone sensitization with weekly scalp DPC. Extraction yielded total RNA from whole blood (unfractionated). This clonotype has a count of ten or more. What it binds is unknown. TCRdb re-called the RACE reads through MiXCR, storing one row per CDR3 protein. The sample lists over 35,000 distinct CDR3 sequences, about 12% occurring once. The V and J ends lost 2 bases and 7 bases respectively, with 18 bases between them. The CDR3 is made up of 15 amino acids. Per the germline V gene, CDR1 is SGHRS and CDR2 is YFSETQ.

The chain uses TRBV5-1 and TRBJ2-5; D is uncertain. This sequence was found in a woman between 35 and 50 years old with alopecia areata. Some clones in this sample may be carry-over from other donors' samples. Sequencing used whole blood, obtained in connection with sensitization to the hapten diphenylcyclopropenone (DPC). The CDR3 loop reads CASSFDLRIDGTQYF. The CDR3 DNA is TGCGCCAGCAGCTTCGACCTTCGGATTGACGGGACCCAGTACTTC.